Detailed here is one T cell receptor (beta chain). Its antigen remains unidentified. The extraction recovered at least 5 micrograms of total RNA per sample. For the second PCR, which ran for roughly 6 to 12 cycles, a sample-barcoded 5' primer and a J-beta primer mix were used. Each of the cDNA molecules was tagged by a template-switch adaptor with 12 random nucleotides. The study obtained at least 3 million CDR3-containing paired-end reads from every sample. TCRdb reprocessed the 5' RACE reads with MiXCR, giving one entry per CDR3 protein. The table has around 670,000 distinct CDR3 sequences, about 30% seen once. Trimming removed 1 base at V and 4 bases at J, with 5 bases between. Germline-derived CDR1 and CDR2 are GTSNPN and SVGIG (reference sequence). This CDR3 has 12 amino acids. The data stem from a study of blood T cells in healthy people across ages. Notes on the study in general: Long-lived donors had more naive CD4+ cells and higher diversity than aged donors.

This chain connects TRBV30 to TRBJ1-3; D may be TRBD1 (5 bases). The clonotype comes from a woman older than 75 in good health. The sequenced sample was blood. The DNA of the CDR3 is TGTGCCTGGAGTGACAGGGGAAACACCATATATTTT. Amino acid sequence: CAWSDRGNTIYF.